Below, 18 T cell receptor beta chains from the same sample are listed, as sequenced in a study of T cell responses to AZD1222 COVID-19 vaccine. Using immunoSEQ multiplex PCR, the repertoire was profiled, and TCRdb retains in-frame clones only, with some absent. This sample has roughly 100,000 clones, with around 90% found just once. The sequencing used peripheral blood, collected on day 0 of AZD1222 vaccination. The source of these receptors is an adult in good health.

The count of this clone is one. This chain uses TRBV12-3 or TRBV12-4 with TRBJ1-5, with D hard to call. V lost 4 bases, J lost 11 bases, and 9 bases lay in between. The CDR3 runs 11 residues. For the CDR3, the DNA is TGTGCCAGCAGTTACCACGGTACCCAGCATTTT. This encodes CASSYHGTQHF.

The chain has TRBV27 and TRBJ1-6, with 7 bases identical to TRBD1. The length of the CDR3 is 17 residues. Trimming at V came to 2 bases and at J to 4 bases, leaving 8 bases not matched to a gene. Germline V lookup: CDR1 MNHEY, CDR2 SMNVEV (reference sequence). The CDR3 DNA reads TGTGCCAGCAGTTTACTGCCGGGGGACAGTTATAATTCACCCCTCCACTTT. Amino acids: CASSLLPGDSYNSPLHF.

The chain carries TRBV4-3 and TRBJ1-5; D uncertain. The germline V gene encodes CDR1 LGHNA and CDR2 YSLEER. Trimming took off 1 base at V and 4 bases at J, with 14 bases between the two ends. The CDR3 runs 16 residues. The CDR3: CASSQGSGSKNQPQHF. The CDR3 DNA is TGCGCCAGCAGCCAAGGTTCCGGGAGTAAGAATCAGCCCCAGCATTTT.

This clone came up once. The chain links TRBV2 to TRBJ1-1; a weak D match, TRBD1 (5 bases). CDR3 length: 12 amino acids. Germline values: CDR1 SNHLY, CDR2 FYNNEI. Deletions cut 6 bases from V and 2 bases from J, with 7 bases between. The CDR3 DNA reads as TGTGCCAGCAGAAGGGGCAACACTGAAGCTTTCTTT. Its protein is CASRRGNTEAFF.

The chain uses TRBV6-5 and TRBJ1-1, with D possibly matching TRBD1 (6 bases). Per the germline V gene, CDR1 is MNHEY and CDR2 is SVGAGI. CDR3 length equals 14 residues. Trimming stripped 0 bases from V and 1 base from J, with 6 bases between. The chain's CDR3 is CASSYSGGNTEAFF. DNA for the CDR3: TGTGCCAGCAGTTACTCAGGGGGGAACACTGAAGCTTTCTTT.

The genes are TRBV10-3 and TRBJ2-7; the match to TRBD1 covers 7 bases. The germline CDR1 and CDR2 sequences are ENHRY and SYGVKD. Trimming cost V 4 bases and J 2 bases; bases outside gene matches: 2. This CDR3 is built from 13 residues. CDR3 coding DNA: TGTGCCATCAGTGGGGACAGCCCCTACGAGCAGTACTTC. It codes for CAISGDSPYEQYF.

The chain combines TRBV3-1 (or the pseudogene TRBV3-2) with TRBJ2-5, with D possibly called TRBD1 or TRBD2 (5 bases each). V lost 4 bases and J 4 bases, leaving 13 bases between the germline ends. The CDR3 has 14 residues. Germline V gene sequence: CDR1 LGHDT, CDR2 YNNKEL (reference sequence). The chain's CDR3 is CASSPDGGGETQYF. The DNA of the CDR3 is TGTGCCAGCAGCCCAGATGGGGGTGGAGAGACCCAGTACTTC.

V is TRBV5-5 and J is TRBJ1-1; no reliable D call. The CDR3 extends over 12 amino acids. Trimming removed 1 base at V and 2 bases at J, with 3 bases between. Germline loops: CDR1 SGHKS, CDR2 YYEKEE (reference sequence). CDR3 in amino acids: CASSLTNTEAFF. CDR3 nucleotides: TGTGCCAGCAGCTTGACCAACACTGAAGCTTTCTTT.

V is TRBV7-8 and J is TRBJ2-3; no reliable D call. The CDR3 runs 14 residues. Germline loops: CDR1 SGHVS, CDR2 FQNEAQ. Trimming stripped 2 bases from V and 4 bases from J, with 10 bases between. In nucleotides, the CDR3 is TGTGCCAGCAGCTTATTCGGTCCGGCAGATACGCAGTATTTT. Its protein product is CASSLFGPADTQYF.

This clone was seen only once. This chain connects TRBV7-2 to TRBJ1-2; 10 bases map to TRBD1. The CDR3 runs 13 residues. CDR1 SGHTA and CDR2 FQGNSA come from the germline V gene. V dropped 5 bases and J dropped 4; count of bases not matched to a gene: 1. In nucleotides, the CDR3 is TGTGCCAGCAGCAGGACAGGGGGCTATGGCTACACCTTC. Its protein product is CASSRTGGYGYTF.

This clone was seen only once. The chain combines TRBV20-1 with TRBJ1-1, with D hard to call. The V end lost 3 bases, the J end lost 3 bases, and 20 bases lay between the germline ends. CDR1 and CDR2 from the germline V gene are DFQATT and SNEGSKA (reference sequence). The CDR3 contains 16 residues. CDR3 coding DNA: TGCAGTGCTAGTTCAGGTCTTGTTTGGTTGGACACTGAAGCTTTCTTT. It encodes CSASSGLVWLDTEAFF.

The chain carries TRBV6-5 and TRBJ2-1; D unclear. The CDR3 is 11 amino acids. The germline V gene encodes CDR1 MNHEY and CDR2 SVGAGI. Between the trimmed V and J ends, which lost 6 bases and 9 bases, there was a span of 9 bases. The CDR3 DNA sequence: TGTGCCAGCAGCAAGGGAACTGAGCAGTTCTTC. It specifies CASSKGTEQFF.

The chain employs TRBV18 and TRBJ2-3; weak D call: TRBD1 (5 bases). CDR3 length: 15 residues. Germline CDR1 reads KGHSH; CDR2 reads LQKENI. Trimming pared 2 bases from V and 2 bases from J, leaving 11 bases between. The CDR3 loop reads CASSPLRQHTDTQYF. The CDR3 DNA reads TGTGCCAGCTCACCATTGAGACAGCACACAGATACGCAGTATTTT.

J is TRBJ2-7 and V is TRBV28; 8 nucleotides align to TRBD2. The CDR3 length is 15 residues. V shed 3 bases, J shed 4 bases, and the junction held 8 bases outside the gene matches. Germline values: CDR1 MDHEN, CDR2 SYDVKM. CDR3 DNA sequence: TGTGCCAGCAGTTTGGCAAAAGCGGGAGTTTACGAGCAGTACTTC. This translates into CASSLAKAGVYEQYF. The full variable domain, completed using reference TRBV28 and TRBJ2-7, is DVKVTQSSRYLVKRTGEKVFLECVQDMDHENMFWYRQDPGLGLRLIYFSYDVKMKEKGDIPEGYSVSREKKERFSLILESASTNQTSMYLCASSLAKAGVYEQYFGPGTRLTVT.

The chain is built from TRBV28 and TRBJ1-2; D not resolved. This CDR3 is 10 amino acids long. The germline V gene encodes CDR1 MDHEN and CDR2 SYDVKM. V gave up 10 bases and J gave up 5 bases, with 8 bases separating them. DNA of the CDR3: TGTGCCACTTCGCGTTATGGCTACACCTTC. Amino acid sequence: CATSRYGYTF.

The rearrangement links TRBV19 to TRBJ1-5; tentative D call: TRBD1 (5 bases). CDR3 size: 18 residues. Germline CDR1 and CDR2: LNHDA and SQIVND (reference sequence). Trimming shortened V by 1 base and J by 0 bases, and 16 bases separated the two germline ends. Here the CDR3 reads CASSIGGGTAISNQPQHF. DNA of the CDR3: TGTGCCAGTAGTATAGGGGGGGGGACCGCTATTAGCAATCAGCCCCAGCATTTT.

V usage is TRBV28 and J usage is TRBJ2-7, with 9 bases lining up with TRBD1. The CDR3 has 11 residues. Germline CDR1 reads MDHEN; CDR2 reads SYDVKM. Unmatched junction bases numbered 0, after V lost 6 bases and J lost 6 bases. The CDR3 here is CASRDRGEQYF. Written as DNA, the CDR3 is TGTGCCAGCAGGGACAGGGGCGAGCAGTACTTC.

The chain carries TRBV7-9 and TRBJ1-6; D is perhaps TRBD1 (6 bases). There are 14 residues in the CDR3. V shed 5 bases and J shed 10 bases, with 15 bases lying between them. Germline assignment: CDR1 SEHNR and CDR2 FQNEAQ (reference sequence). The CDR3 spells CASSPSVDSSPLHF. As DNA, the CDR3 is TGTGCCAGCAGCCCCTCCGTGGACAGCTCACCCCTCCACTTT.